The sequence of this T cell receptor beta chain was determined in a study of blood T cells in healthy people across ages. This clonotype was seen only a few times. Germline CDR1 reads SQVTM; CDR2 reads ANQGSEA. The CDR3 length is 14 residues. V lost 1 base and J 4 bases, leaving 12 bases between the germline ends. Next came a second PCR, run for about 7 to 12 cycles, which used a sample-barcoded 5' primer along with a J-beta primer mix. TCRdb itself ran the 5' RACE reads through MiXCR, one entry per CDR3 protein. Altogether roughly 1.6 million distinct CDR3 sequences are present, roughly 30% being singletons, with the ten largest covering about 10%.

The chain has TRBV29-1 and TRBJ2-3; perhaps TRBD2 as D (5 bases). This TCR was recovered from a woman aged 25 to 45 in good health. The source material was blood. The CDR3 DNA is TGCAGCGTTGAAGGAGGGATTGTGGCAGATACGCAGTATTTT. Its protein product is CSVEGGIVADTQYF.